Listed here are 8 T cell receptor beta chains from one sample, sequenced in a study of cytomegalovirus exposure and HLA in healthy donors. The primer mix had 60 Vbeta and 13 Jbeta primers. This table comes from immunoSEQ multiplex PCR, and its TCRdb copy is limited to in-frame clones, with some not included. Among 80,000 or so clones listed, around 78% were seen once. Sequencing was carried out using PBMCs. Source of these receptors: a man in his forties or fifties in good health and CMV-seronegative.

The chain is built from TRBV19 and TRBJ1-5, with a tentative D call TRBD1 (6 bases). V was shortened by 5 bases and J by 4 bases, with 18 bases between the two germline ends. This CDR3 has 16 amino acids. The germline gives CDR1 LNHDA, CDR2 SQIVND (reference sequence). This CDR3 reads CASSPTPGASNQPQHF. The CDR3 DNA is TGTGCCAGTAGTCCCACCCCAGGGGCGAGTAATCAGCCCCAGCATTTT. Complete variable domain (other parts from reference TRBV19 and TRBJ1-5): DGGITQSPKYLFRKEGQNVTLSCEQNLNHDAMYWYRQDPGQGLRLIYYSQIVNDFQKGDIAEGYSVSREKKESFPLTVTSAQKNPTAFYLCASSPTPGASNQPQHFGDGTRLSIL.

V and J are TRBV27 and TRBJ2-3; 9 bases match TRBD1. The V segment lost 5 bases and the J segment 3 bases; nucleotides outside the gene matches: 9. This CDR3 region has 16 residues. Germline CDR1 MNHEY, CDR2 SMNVEV (reference sequence). CDR3 sequence reads: CASSRPKQGATDTQYF. CDR3 sequence (DNA): TGTGCCAGCAGTCGTCCGAAACAGGGGGCTACAGATACGCAGTATTTT.

This clone appeared once. V is TRBV9 and J is TRBJ1-1; a possible D gene is TRBD1 (6 bases). With 7 bases removed from V and 5 bases from J, the gap between germline ends came to 9 bases. Looked up from germline, CDR1 is SGDLS and CDR2 is YYNGEE. CDR3 length equals 11 residues. This chain's CDR3 is CASGGETEAFF. The CDR3 nucleotides read TGTGCCAGCGGGGGCGAGACTGAAGCTTTCTTT.

Comment on this clone: This sample includes further DNA sequences coding for the same CDR3. The DNA for the CDR3 is TGCAGCGTTGCCACAGGGGGTAACTATGGCTACACCTTC. This translates into CSVATGGNYGYTF. The chain is built from TRBV29-1 and TRBJ1-2; 8 bases line up with TRBD1. Germline V gene sequence: CDR1 SQVTM, CDR2 ANQGSEA. The J segment lost 1 base and the V segment lost 4 bases, leaving 2 bases of the junction unmatched. There are 13 residues in the CDR3.

This clone was observed a single time. CDR3 residues: CASSPIAGGPRNEQFF. The CDR3 coding sequence is TGTGCCAGCAGCCCAATAGCGGGAGGGCCTCGGAATGAGCAGTTCTTC. The V and J genes are TRBV9 and TRBJ2-1; 11 positions match TRBD2. Losses at the gene ends were 4 bases for V and 7 bases for J; bases not matched to a gene: 10. The V gene's germline CDR1 is SGDLS and CDR2 YYNGEE. This CDR3 spans 16 amino acids.

The chain employs TRBV6-5 and TRBJ2-1, with 11 bases fitting TRBD2. J gave up 8 bases and V 10 bases, and 7 bases lay outside the gene matches. The CDR3 consists of 13 residues. Germline values: CDR1 MNHEY, CDR2 SVGAGI. CDR3 sequence reads: CATRLAGRDEQFF. In DNA form, the CDR3 reads TGTGCCACGCGACTAGCGGGAAGGGATGAGCAGTTCTTC.

This sequence joins TRBV28 and TRBJ2-4, with 12 positions matching TRBD2. Germline CDR1 is MDHEN and CDR2 is SYDVKM. The CDR3 consists of 17 residues. The V and J ends lost 5 bases and 0 bases, in that order; junction bases with no gene match: 5. DNA of the CDR3: TGTGCCAGCAGTGCTAGCGGGAGGGAACTAGCCAAAAACATTCAGTACTTC. It encodes CASSASGRELAKNIQYF.

This clone was counted at least ten times. V and J are TRBV2 and TRBJ2-6, with 7 bases matching TRBD2. V was pared by 10 bases and J by 0 bases, with 6 bases of the junction left unmatched. CDR1 is SNHLY, CDR2 FYNNEI, per germline. The CDR3 consists of 15 residues. For the CDR3, the DNA is TGTGCCACCTCACGCGGGAGCTCTGGGGCCAACGTCCTGACTTTC. Its protein is CATSRGSSGANVLTF.